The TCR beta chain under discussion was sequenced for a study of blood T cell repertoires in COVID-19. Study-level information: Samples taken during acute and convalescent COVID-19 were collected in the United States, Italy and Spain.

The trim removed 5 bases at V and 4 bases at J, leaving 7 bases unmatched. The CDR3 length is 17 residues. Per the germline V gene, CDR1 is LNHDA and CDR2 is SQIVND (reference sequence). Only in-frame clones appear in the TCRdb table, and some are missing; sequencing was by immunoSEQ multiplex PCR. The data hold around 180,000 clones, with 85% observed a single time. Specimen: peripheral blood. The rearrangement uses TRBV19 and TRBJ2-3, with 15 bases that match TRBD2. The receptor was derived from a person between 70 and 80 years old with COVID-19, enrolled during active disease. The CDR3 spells CASSLRGLAGGSDTQYF. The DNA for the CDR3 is TGTGCCAGTAGTCTCCGAGGACTAGCGGGAGGGTCAGATACGCAGTATTTT.